This TCR beta chain was identified in a study of human T cells and chemical hapten exposure. The germline V gene has CDR1 SGHVS and CDR2 FQNEAQ. The CDR3 runs to 14 residues. Germline trimming cut 1 base from V and 4 bases from J; bases unmatched to any gene: 2. The library attached unique molecular identifiers to individual cDNA molecules. Authors' data handling: Sequenced samples showed a median of 95,638 TCRs each, with counts running from approximately 20,000 to 700,000. TCRdb reprocessed the reads with MiXCR, giving one entry per CDR3 protein. TCRdb, not the original authors, processed these V and J calls. This table has around 120,000 distinct CDR3 sequences, about 8.9% appearing once. Total RNA extraction was carried out from unfractionated whole blood. This clonotype was observed a handful of times.

This clonotype was sampled from a human donor in good health. Some clones in this sample may be carry-over from other donors' samples. This chain connects TRBV7-8 to TRBJ2-7; 9 nucleotides match TRBD2. Material for sequencing was whole blood. CDR3 DNA: TGTGCCAGCAGCTTAGTAGCGGGAGAGTACGAGCAGTACTTC. Protein sequence: CASSLVAGEYEQYF.